These 32 T cell receptor beta chains were sequenced from one sample in a study of shared clonotypes between healthy human individuals. TCRdb keeps only in-frame clones here, not all; method: immunoSEQ multiplex PCR. Here the sample spans approximately 340,000 clones, more than 60% being singletons. Sequencing was performed on memory CD4+ T cells sorted from blood. Subset: CD45RA-negative fraction. These TCRs come from a man younger than 45 in good health.

The V and J genes are TRBV21-1 and TRBJ1-5; no check of the table's D call, TRBD1, against the DNA was made. TRBV21-1 is assigned pseudogene status. The CDR3 length is 14 residues. The CDR3 region is CASATGKVNQPQHF. For the CDR3, the DNA is TGTGCCAGCGCGACAGGGAAGGTCAATCAGCCCCAGCATTTT.

The chain links TRBV6-1 to TRBJ1-2, with 8 nucleotides matching TRBD1. Germline lookup yields CDR1 MNHNS and CDR2 SASEGT. The CDR3 is 15 residues long. The V and J ends lost 4 bases and 3 bases, in that order; junction bases with no gene match: 7. This CDR3 is CASSVQGGQDYGYTF. In DNA, the CDR3 is TGTGCCAGCAGTGTCCAAGGGGGACAGGACTATGGCTACACCTTC.

This clone was picked up one time. The V call is TRBV25-1, the J call TRBJ1-2; TRBD1 is a possible D gene (6 bases). The CDR3 sequence is 15 residues long. Trimming shortened V by 4 bases and J by 8 bases, and 20 bases separated the two germline ends. Germline CDR1 MGHDK, CDR2 SYGVNS. The CDR3 DNA is TGTGCCAGCAGTGTTGCAGGGAGGATTGGGGGCGGCTACACCTTC. The encoded protein is CASSVAGRIGGGYTF.

V gene TRBV11-2 combines with J gene TRBJ1-4; tentatively, D is TRBD1 (5 bases). Trimming left V 6 bases short and J 8 bases short, with 19 bases between. This CDR3 comprises 15 residues. Per the germline V gene, CDR1 is SGHAT and CDR2 is FQNNGV. The chain's CDR3 is CASSFGIGGDEKLFF. In DNA, the CDR3 is TGTGCCAGCAGTTTTGGGATCGGGGGGGACGAAAAACTGTTTTTT.

This rearrangement joins TRBV6-6 to TRBJ2-3; 7 nucleotides align to TRBD2. This CDR3 has 15 residues. The germline gives CDR1 MNHNY, CDR2 SVGAGI (reference sequence). With V trimmed by 0 bases and J by 4 bases, 4 bases remained unmatched. Here the CDR3 DNA reads TGTGCCAGCAGTTACTCGGGGGAGGGATCAGATACGCAGTATTTT. Encoded protein: CASSYSGEGSDTQYF.

This clone showed up just a few times. The V call is TRBV20-1, the J call TRBJ2-5; D not resolved. CDR1 is DFQATT and CDR2 is SNEGSKA in the germline V gene (reference sequence). This CDR3 spans 11 amino acids. The V and J ends lost 1 base and 9 bases respectively, with 9 bases between them. The CDR3 region has the DNA TGCAGTGCTAGAGTGGGGTCTCCCCAGTACTTC. Amino acid sequence: CSARVGSPQYF.

This chain uses TRBV19 with TRBJ1-5, with D possibly matching TRBD1 (6 bases). Trimming removed 1 base at V and 4 bases at J, with 14 bases between. Germline CDR1 LNHDA, CDR2 SQIVND (reference sequence). The CDR3 consists of 16 residues. CDR3 sequence: CASSIVSQGSNQPQHF. For the CDR3, the DNA is TGTGCCAGTAGTATAGTGAGCCAGGGGAGTAATCAGCCCCAGCATTTT.

This clone was observed a single time. The rearrangement uses TRBV5-4 and TRBJ2-7, with TRBD2 identical over 15 bases. CDR1 is SGHNT and CDR2 is YYREEE in the germline V gene (reference sequence). The CDR3 is 16 amino acids. With V trimmed by 1 base and J by 7 bases, 6 bases remained unmatched. CDR3 in amino acids: CASSLSGTSGRREQYF. The CDR3 nucleotides read TGTGCCAGCAGCTTGTCCGGGACTAGCGGGAGGCGAGAGCAGTACTTC.

The chain carries TRBV4-2 and TRBJ2-5; TRBD2 matches at 10 bases. The CDR3 contains 17 residues. J was trimmed by 6 bases and V by 1 base; bases with no gene match: 11. Germline V CDR1 and CDR2: LGHNA, YNFKEQ. The CDR3 here is CASSQASRTSGFKTQYF. CDR3 sequence (DNA): TGTGCCAGCAGCCAAGCATCCCGGACTAGCGGATTTAAGACCCAGTACTTC.

This chain joins TRBV5-1 and TRBJ2-1; 13 bases map to TRBD2. Germline V gene sequence: CDR1 SGHRS, CDR2 YFSETQ. This CDR3 comprises 15 residues. Unmatched junction bases numbered 7, after V lost 4 bases and J lost 9 bases. The CDR3 region has the DNA TGCGCCAGCAGCGCCGGACTAGCGGGAGTAAGTGAGCAGTTCTTC. Translation gives CASSAGLAGVSEQFF.

The CDR3 is CASRSGGPQETQYF. CDR3 nucleotide sequence: TGTGCCAGTAGATCGGGAGGACCTCAAGAGACCCAGTACTTC. J is TRBJ2-5 and V is TRBV19, with 7 bases that match TRBD2. CDR1 and CDR2 (germline): LNHDA, SQIVND (reference sequence). The CDR3 extends over 14 amino acids. Trimming at V came to 6 bases and at J to 2 bases, leaving 6 bases not matched to a gene. The complete variable domain, with remaining parts taken from reference TRBV19 and TRBJ2-5, reads DGGITQSPKYLFRKEGQNVTLSCEQNLNHDAMYWYRQDPGQGLRLIYYSQIVNDFQKGDIAEGYSVSREKKESFPLTVTSAQKNPTAFYLCASRSGGPQETQYFGPGTRLLVL.

The V gene is TRBV19, the J gene TRBJ2-1, with 8 nucleotides matching TRBD2. CDR3 length: 18 residues. Germline lookup yields CDR1 LNHDA and CDR2 SQIVND (reference sequence). Trimming cost V 3 bases and J 0 bases; bases outside gene matches: 10. The CDR3 protein is CASSMSSGSLSSYNEQFF. The CDR3, as DNA: TGTGCCAGTAGTATGTCTAGCGGGTCCCTCAGCTCCTACAATGAGCAGTTCTTC.

In the case of this clone: An end of the junction differs from the germline gene, which may be a read error. The CDR3 coding sequence is TGTGCCAGCAGCCAGGACAGGGGGTATAAGGACTTC. Translation: CASSQDRGYKDF. The rearrangement joins TRBV2 to TRBJ2-7; 10 bases line up with TRBD1. Germline loops: CDR1 SNHLY, CDR2 FYNNEI. CDR3 length: 12 residues.

Concerning this clone itself: Compared with germline, one end of the junction differs, possibly owing to a read error. The chain combines TRBV20-1 with TRBJ2-1; 13 positions agree with TRBD2. The CDR3 is 11 residues long. Germline CDR1 and CDR2: DFQATT and SNEGSKA (reference sequence). CDR3 DNA: TGCAGTACTAGCGGGAGGGCTGAGCAGTTCTTC. This encodes CSTSGRAEQFF.

This clone appeared many times. V usage is TRBV11-2 and J usage is TRBJ1-2, with no clear D. The ends were cut back, 5 bases at V and 0 bases at J, with 10 bases in the middle. Germline values: CDR1 SGHAT, CDR2 FQNNGV. The CDR3 contains 14 residues. The CDR3 coding sequence is TGTGCCAGCAGCCAACAGCGAGCTAACTATGGCTACACCTTC. It codes for CASSQQRANYGYTF.

Ten or more counts support this clone. V gene TRBV9 combines with J gene TRBJ2-2, with no clear D. V lost 4 bases and J 6 bases, leaving 10 bases between the germline ends. Germline CDR1 and CDR2: SGDLS and YYNGEE. This CDR3 contains 13 residues. This CDR3 reads CASSPVDPGELFF. For the CDR3, the DNA is TGTGCCAGCAGCCCCGTTGACCCCGGGGAGCTGTTTTTT.

This clone has just a few counts. The chain combines TRBV2 with TRBJ1-5; D ambiguous. From germline, CDR1 is SNHLY and CDR2 FYNNEI. The V end was cut by 5 bases, the J end by 6 bases, with 8 bases between. CDR3 length: 12 residues. The CDR3 protein is CASSPQAQPQHF. The CDR3 DNA sequence: TGTGCCAGCAGTCCTCAGGCTCAGCCCCAGCATTTT.

The chain employs TRBV28 and TRBJ1-2, with 7 nucleotides matching TRBD1. Germline V lookup: CDR1 MDHEN, CDR2 SYDVKM. V gave up 2 bases and J gave up 7 bases; unmatched junction bases: 10. The CDR3 has 15 residues. The CDR3: CASSLRQGVLGGYTF. The DNA of the CDR3 is TGTGCCAGCAGTTTAAGGCAGGGGGTATTGGGTGGCTACACCTTC.

The chain combines TRBV18 with TRBJ2-7, with TRBD1 identical over 11 bases. After removal of 5 bases from V and 3 bases from J, the junction contained 0 bases not matched to a gene. Per germline, CDR1 KGHSH and CDR2 LQKENI. CDR3 length equals 13 residues. Here the CDR3 reads CASSGTGGYEQYF. CDR3 DNA: TGTGCCAGCTCAGGGACAGGGGGCTACGAGCAGTACTTC.

This sequence joins TRBV9 and TRBJ2-7; the match to TRBD2 covers 11 bases. The CDR3 contains 15 residues. V dropped 4 bases and J dropped 1; count of bases not matched to a gene: 4. Germline CDR1 is SGDLS and CDR2 is YYNGEE. The CDR3 is CASSPRTSGSYEQYF. The CDR3 DNA is TGTGCCAGCAGCCCTCGGACTAGCGGGTCCTACGAGCAGTACTTC.

The genes are TRBV28 and TRBJ1-1, with no clear D. The CDR3 covers 12 residues. Germline CDR1 reads MDHEN; CDR2 reads SYDVKM. V was clipped by 5 bases and J by 3 bases, with 7 bases between them. CDR3 coding DNA: TGTGCCAGCAGTCAAGGGTACACTGAAGCTTTCTTT. It yields the protein CASSQGYTEAFF.

This clone was seen ten or more times. J is TRBJ2-5 and V is TRBV5-1; 11 bases map to TRBD2. The germline CDR1 and CDR2 sequences are SGHRS and YFSETQ. The V gene end was trimmed by 2 bases and the J gene end by 4 bases; junction bases not matched to a gene: 4. The CDR3 is 15 amino acids. The CDR3 bases are TGCGCCAGCAGCTTAGCCGGGACTAGCGGAGAGACCCAGTACTTC. This encodes CASSLAGTSGETQYF. The full variable domain, completed using reference TRBV5-1 and TRBJ2-5, is KAGVTQTPRYLIKTRGQQVTLSCSPISGHRSVSWYQQTPGQGLQFLFEYFSETQRNKGNFPGRFSGRQFSNSRSEMNVSTLELGDSALYLCASSLAGTSGETQYFGPGTRLLVL.

Only a few counts were recorded for this clone. The chain links TRBV7-3 to TRBJ2-1; D may match TRBD1 or TRBD2 (5 bases each). The CDR3 has 15 amino acids. CDR1 and CDR2 from the germline V gene are SGHTA and FQGTGA. With 0 bases removed from V and 10 bases from J, the gap between germline ends came to 16 bases. The CDR3 here is CASSLTGALGWEQFF. For the CDR3, the DNA is TGTGCCAGCAGCTTAACCGGGGCCCTCGGCTGGGAGCAGTTCTTC.

This sequence joins TRBV28 and TRBJ2-5, with D tentatively TRBD1 or TRBD2 (5 bases each). This CDR3 contains 13 residues. The V gene lost 2 bases and the J gene lost 9 bases, with 13 bases spanning the gap. The germline gives CDR1 MDHEN, CDR2 SYDVKM. The CDR3 protein is CASSLGGSMAQYF. DNA of the CDR3: TGTGCCAGCAGTTTAGGGGGATCCATGGCCCAGTACTTC.

V and J are TRBV5-1 and TRBJ2-1; 8 bases fit TRBD1. The ends lost 4 bases at V and 3 bases at J; junction bases unmatched: 6. Germline V gives CDR1 SGHRS, CDR2 YFSETQ. The CDR3 totals 15 residues. The CDR3 DNA sequence: TGCGCCAGCAGCCTCCGGGACAGGCTCTACAATGAGCAGTTCTTC. It translates to CASSLRDRLYNEQFF. The full variable domain, its missing parts supplied by reference TRBV5-1 and TRBJ2-1, is KAGVTQTPRYLIKTRGQQVTLSCSPISGHRSVSWYQQTPGQGLQFLFEYFSETQRNKGNFPGRFSGRQFSNSRSEMNVSTLELGDSALYLCASSLRDRLYNEQFFGPGTRLTVL.

The chain is built from TRBV18 and TRBJ2-1; 9 bases fit TRBD1. The CDR3 is made up of 15 amino acids. Trimming cost V 2 bases and J 10 bases; bases outside gene matches: 9. CDR1 is KGHSH, CDR2 LQKENI, per germline. This CDR3 is CASSPDRGASAEQFF. In DNA form, the CDR3 reads TGTGCCAGCTCACCAGACAGGGGGGCCTCGGCGGAGCAGTTCTTC.

The CDR3 loop is CASSLGGSGSRNEQFF. CDR3 DNA sequence: TGTGCCAGCAGCTTAGGAGGGAGCGGGAGTAGGAATGAGCAGTTCTTC. The chain joins TRBV7-9 to TRBJ2-1; TRBD2 matches at 8 bases. The V segment lost 1 base and the J segment 7 bases; nucleotides outside the gene matches: 9. The CDR3 contains 16 residues. Germline CDR1 is SEHNR and CDR2 is FQNEAQ (reference sequence).

The genes are TRBV11-2 and TRBJ2-3; D is possibly TRBD2 (5 bases). This CDR3 is built from 13 residues. Per the germline V gene, CDR1 is SGHAT and CDR2 is FQNNGV. The ends were cut back, 4 bases at V and 3 bases at J, with 8 bases in the middle. The CDR3 spells CASSWTWTDTQYF. CDR3 nucleotide sequence: TGTGCCAGCAGCTGGACTTGGACAGATACGCAGTATTTT.

The chain joins TRBV2 to TRBJ2-1; 11 nucleotides match TRBD2. Germline lookup yields CDR1 SNHLY and CDR2 FYNNEI. Losses at the gene ends were 5 bases for V and 8 bases for J; bases not matched to a gene: 14. This CDR3 has 17 residues. The CDR3 here is CASSSHSGRASTDEQFF. Here the CDR3 DNA reads TGTGCCAGCAGTAGTCATAGCGGGAGGGCATCCACGGATGAGCAGTTCTTC.

This rearrangement joins TRBV7-9 to TRBJ2-2; D gene ambiguous. The CDR3 covers 13 residues. Germline loops: CDR1 SEHNR, CDR2 FQNEAQ (reference sequence). V was clipped by 6 bases and J by 6 bases, with 11 bases between them. The CDR3 loop reads CASRVLAAGELFF. CDR3 nucleotide sequence: TGTGCCAGCAGAGTTCTGGCTGCCGGGGAGCTGTTTTTT. Based on the CDR3 plus reference TRBV7-9 and TRBJ2-2, the full variable domain is DTGVSQNPRHKITKRGQNVTFRCDPISEHNRLYWYRQTLGQGPEFLTYFQNEAQLEKSRLLSDRFSAERPKGSFSTLEIQRTEQGDSAMYLCASRVLAAGELFFGEGSRLTVL.

This chain's CDR3 is CASSETPKRGHLRGTEAFF. CDR3 nucleotide sequence: TGTGCCAGCAGCGAAACCCCGAAGCGTGGGCACCTTCGGGGAACTGAAGCTTTCTTT. The chain joins TRBV7-8 to TRBJ1-1; D call uncertain. CDR1 and CDR2 (germline): SGHVS, FQNEAQ. V was trimmed by 5 bases and J by 5 bases, leaving 30 bases between them. CDR3 size: 19 residues. Drawing the rest from reference TRBV7-8 and TRBJ1-1, the complete variable domain is GAGVSQSPRYKVAKRGQDVALRCDPISGHVSLFWYQQALGQGPEFLTYFQNEAQLDKSGLPSDRFFAERPEGSVSTLKIQRTQQEDSAVYLCASSETPKRGHLRGTEAFFGQGTRLTVV.

This chain joins TRBV7-9 and TRBJ1-1, with D uncertain. V lost 5 bases, J lost 1 base, and 11 bases lay in between. CDR1 is SEHNR, CDR2 FQNEAQ, per germline (reference sequence). There are 14 residues in the CDR3. CDR3 sequence reads: CASSILNGNTEAFF. The CDR3 nucleotides are TGTGCCAGCAGCATTTTAAACGGGAACACTGAAGCTTTCTTT.